The rows below give T cell receptor beta chains drawn from one sample of a study of blood T cell repertoires in COVID-19. Sequenced by immunoSEQ multiplex PCR; TCRdb stores in-frame clones only, minus some. The sample holds more than 250,000 clones, roughly 88% seen once. The sequenced material came from peripheral blood. Receptors originate from a woman in her 30s with COVID-19, enrolled during active disease. CDR3s include the opening cysteine and the closing phenylalanine or tryptophan. D genes are given only for firm matches. Size values are once, few and many counts, or a class for expanded clones, and some rows have none.

CDR3,DNA,V,D,length,J,size
CASSVQGLGTGELFF,TGTGCCAGCAGTGTTCAGGGGCTAGGCACCGGGGAGCTGTTTTTT,TRBV2,NA,15,TRBJ2-2,NA
CASSLALERAQYF,TGCGCCAGCAGCTTGGCCTTGGAGAGGGCCCAGTACTTC,TRBV5-1,NA,13,TRBJ2-5,NA
CSASLGGTEAFF,TGCAGTGCTAGTCTAGGGGGAACTGAAGCTTTCTTT,TRBV20-1,NA,12,TRBJ1-1,NA
CASSAGQGAAGELFF,TGCGCCAGCAGTGCAGGACAGGGGGCTGCCGGGGAGCTGTTTTTT,TRBV10-1,TRBD1,15,TRBJ2-2,NA
CATRGQLLSNQPQHF,TGTGCCACCCGGGGACAGTTACTTAGCAATCAGCCCCAGCATTTT,TRBV6-5,TRBD1,15,TRBJ1-5,NA
CASSWRGVGSNEKLFF,TGCGCCAGCAGCTGGCGCGGTGTTGGATCGAATGAAAAACTGTTTTTT,TRBV5-1,NA,16,TRBJ1-4,NA
CASSELGVKSYEQYF,TGTGCCAGCAGTGAGCTCGGGGTCAAGTCCTACGAGCAGTACTTC,TRBV6-1,NA,15,TRBJ2-7,NA
CSVGNRGYGYTF,TGCAGCGTTGGTAACAGGGGTTATGGCTACACCTTC,TRBV29-1,TRBD1,12,TRBJ1-2,NA
CASSLHGTANTGELFF,TGTGCCAGCAGCCTGCACGGGACAGCAAACACCGGGGAGCTGTTTTTT,TRBV5-4,TRBD1,16,TRBJ2-2,NA
CSASPAGTGYGYTF,TGCAGTGCTAGTCCCGCCGGGACAGGTTATGGCTACACCTTC,TRBV20-1,TRBD1,14,TRBJ1-2,NA
CASSYSTGSGANVLTF,TGTGCCAGCAGTTACTCCACAGGGTCGGGGGCCAACGTCCTGACTTTC,TRBV6-6,NA,16,TRBJ2-6,NA
CASSRGAGGKLFF,TGTGCCAGCAGCCGGGGAGCGGGAGGCAAACTGTTTTTT,TRBV7-2,NA,13,TRBJ1-4,NA
CAVRPGGGYNSPLHF,TGTGCCGTAAGGCCAGGGGGAGGCTATAATTCACCCCTCCACTTT,TRBV19,TRBD1,15,TRBJ1-6,NA
CASSLRGNQPQHF,TGTGCCAGCAGCTTAAGGGGTAATCAGCCCCAGCATTTT,TRBV7-2,NA,13,TRBJ1-5,NA
CASSYRPAGGDTQYF,TGTGCCAGCAGTTACCGACCAGCGGGGGGAGATACGCAGTATTTT,TRBV7-9,TRBD2,15,TRBJ2-3,NA
CASSLYRDRGAKNIQYF,TGTGCCAGCAGCCTTTACCGGGACAGGGGTGCCAAAAACATTCAGTACTTC,TRBV4-2,TRBD1,17,TRBJ2-4,NA
CASSASGTSASSLYNEQFF,TGTGCCAGCAGCGCGTCCGGGACTAGCGCGAGTTCACTTTACAATGAGCAGTTCTTC,TRBV9,TRBD2,19,TRBJ2-1,NA
CASSLIGRDGGYTF,TGTGCCAGCAGCTTAATTGGCAGGGATGGTGGCTACACCTTC,TRBV7-2,NA,14,TRBJ1-2,NA
CASSHLTSGQVDF,TGTGCCAGCAGCCATCTTACTTCGGGACAGGTAGATTTT,TRBV3-1/TRBV3-2,TRBD1,13,TRBJ1-3,NA
CASSLEWGRANTEAFF,TGTGCCAGCAGCTTAGAGTGGGGCAGGGCAAACACTGAAGCTTTCTTT,TRBV7-2,NA,16,TRBJ1-1,NA
CASSPTDRFSEAFF,TGTGCCAGCAGCCCCACGGACAGATTCAGTGAAGCTTTCTTT,TRBV7-9,NA,14,TRBJ1-1,once
CASRRDRPFQETQYF,TGTGCCAGCAGACGGGACAGGCCTTTTCAAGAGACCCAGTACTTC,TRBV6-5,TRBD1,15,TRBJ2-5,NA
CASSLDQGTNSPLHF,TGCGCCAGCAGCTTGGATCAGGGGACAAATTCACCCCTCCACTTT,TRBV5-1,NA,15,TRBJ1-6,NA
CAISDRSDTQYF,TGTGCCATCAGTGACCGGTCAGATACGCAGTATTTT,TRBV10-3,NA,12,TRBJ2-3,few
CASSQAGDFTDTQYF,TGTGCCAGCAGCCAAGCGGGGGACTTCACAGATACGCAGTATTTT,TRBV3-1/TRBV3-2,NA,15,TRBJ2-3,NA
CAGNTTGPNSNQPQHF,TGTGCCGGAAACACGACAGGGCCAAATAGCAATCAGCCCCAGCATTTT,TRBV19,TRBD1,16,TRBJ1-5,once
CASYRGGQPQHF,TGTGCCAGCTACAGGGGCGGCCAGCCCCAGCATTTT,TRBV6-6,TRBD1,12,TRBJ1-5,NA
CASGLPGWTEAFF,TGTGCTAGTGGTTTACCGGGGTGGACTGAAGCTTTCTTT,TRBV12-5,NA,13,TRBJ1-1,NA